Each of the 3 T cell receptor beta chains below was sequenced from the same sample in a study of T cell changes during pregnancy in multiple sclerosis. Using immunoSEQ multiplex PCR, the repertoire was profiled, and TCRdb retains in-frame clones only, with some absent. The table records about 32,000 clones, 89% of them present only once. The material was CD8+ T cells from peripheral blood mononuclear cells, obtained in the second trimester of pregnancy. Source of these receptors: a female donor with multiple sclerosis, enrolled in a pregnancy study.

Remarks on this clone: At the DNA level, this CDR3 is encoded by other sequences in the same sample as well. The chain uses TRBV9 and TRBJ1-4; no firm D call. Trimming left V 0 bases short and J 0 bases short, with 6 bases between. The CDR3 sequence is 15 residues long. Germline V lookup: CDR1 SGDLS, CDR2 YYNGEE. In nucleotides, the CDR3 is TGTGCCAGCAGCGTAGGAGGATCAACTAATGAAAAACTGTTTTTT. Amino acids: CASSVGGSTNEKLFF.

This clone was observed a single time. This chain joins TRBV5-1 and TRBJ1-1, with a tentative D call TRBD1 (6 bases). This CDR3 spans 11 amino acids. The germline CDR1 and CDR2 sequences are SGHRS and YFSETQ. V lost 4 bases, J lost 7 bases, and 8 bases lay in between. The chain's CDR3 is CASSARGEAFF. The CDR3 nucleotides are TGCGCCAGCAGCGCCAGGGGTGAAGCTTTCTTT.

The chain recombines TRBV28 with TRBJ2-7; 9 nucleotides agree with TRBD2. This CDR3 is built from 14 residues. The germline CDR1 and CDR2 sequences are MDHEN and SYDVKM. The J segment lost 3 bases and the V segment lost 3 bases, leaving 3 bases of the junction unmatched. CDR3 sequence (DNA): TGTGCCAGCAGTTTCCCACTAGCGGGCTACGAGCAGTACTTC. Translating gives CASSFPLAGYEQYF.